These 23 T cell receptor beta chains share one sample of origin, sequenced in a study of CD8 T cells in Susac syndrome. Random hexamers were used to reverse transcribe the RNA input (roughly 0.5 to 1 ug). Via MiXCR, TCRdb re-called the immunoSEQ multiplex PCR reads, giving one row per CDR3 protein. The data hold under 200,000 distinct CDR3 sequences, with roughly 94% observed a single time. The source material was CD4+ T cells from PBMCs. The receptors stem from a human donor with Susac syndrome.

The table lists this clonotype with a count of one. V and J are TRBV6-5 and TRBJ1-2; D ambiguous. CDR1 and CDR2 (germline): MNHEY, SVGAGI. V lost 6 bases, J lost 3 bases, and 8 bases lay in between. The CDR3 is made up of 12 amino acids. CDR3: CASSESDYGYTF. The CDR3 DNA reads TGTGCCAGCAGCGAATCTGACTATGGCTACACCTTC.

The chain employs TRBV29-1 and TRBJ2-3; D is ambiguous. The CDR3 is 14 amino acids. The V end lost 7 bases, the J end lost 1 base, and 15 bases lay between the germline ends. Germline values: CDR1 SQVTM, CDR2 ANQGSEA. CDR3 loop: CSATKGSGTDTQYF. CDR3 sequence (DNA): TGCAGCGCAACTAAGGGCTCCGGCACAGATACGCAGTATTTT.

This clonotype has a single count. The chain recombines TRBV20-1 with TRBJ2-7, with 7 bases matching TRBD1. Trimming took 0 bases from V and 2 from J; bases not matched to a gene: 7. CDR1 and CDR2 (germline): DFQATT, SNEGSKA (reference sequence). The CDR3 runs 15 residues. CDR3 amino acids: CSAREGQRKPYEQYF. The DNA for the CDR3 is TGCAGTGCTAGAGAGGGACAGCGTAAACCCTACGAGCAGTACTTC.

The rearrangement joins TRBV30 to TRBJ2-3; TRBD1 matches 7 bases. V dropped 4 bases and J dropped 0; count of bases not matched to a gene: 7. This CDR3 has 15 residues. In germline, CDR1 is GTSNPN, CDR2 SVGIG (reference sequence). The DNA for the CDR3 is TGTGCCTGGACCCGAGCCAGGGGGAGCACAGATACGCAGTATTTT. Protein sequence: CAWTRARGSTDTQYF.

This clonotype was recorded only once. The chain employs TRBV11-2 and TRBJ2-1; 10 bases are a match to TRBD2. With 7 bases clipped from V and 5 bases from J, the junction kept 8 bases outside the gene matches. Germline V gene sequence: CDR1 SGHAT, CDR2 FQNNGV. The CDR3 spans 15 residues. In nucleotides, the CDR3 is TGTGCCAGCAATCGCAGAGCGGGGGGGCACAATGAGCAGTTCTTC. Its translation: CASNRRAGGHNEQFF.

The chain uses TRBV20-1 and TRBJ1-6, with D possibly TRBD1 on 5 matching bases. The germline V gene encodes CDR1 DFQATT and CDR2 SNEGSKA (reference sequence). Trimming removed 3 bases at V and 8 bases at J, with 8 bases between. The CDR3 covers 12 residues. The CDR3 DNA sequence: TGCAGTGCTAGGTTGGGGGATTCACCCCTCCACTTT. As protein: CSARLGDSPLHF.

The chain has TRBV4-1 and TRBJ2-7, with D perhaps matching TRBD2 (5 bases). V gave up 4 bases and J gave up 3 bases, with 10 bases separating them. Germline V gene lookup returns CDR1 MGHRA and CDR2 YSYEKL. The CDR3 loop spans 13 amino acids. CDR3 amino acids: CASSRLGSYEQYF. CDR3 sequence (DNA): TGCGCCAGCAGCCGGTTGGGGAGCTACGAGCAGTACTTC.

The chain carries TRBV12-3 or TRBV12-4 and TRBJ2-2; no definite D call. V shed 5 bases and J shed 3 bases, with 4 bases lying between them. The length of the CDR3 is 12 residues. CDR3 bases: TGTGCCAGCAGTCGTTACACCGGGGAGCTGTTTTTT. Translated, it gives CASSRYTGELFF.

The J gene is TRBJ1-1, the V gene TRBV5-1; 10 nucleotides agree with TRBD1. Germline CDR1 and CDR2: SGHRS and YFSETQ. The CDR3 extends over 14 amino acids. V lost 4 bases to trimming and J lost 6 bases; unmatched junction nucleotides: 6. In DNA form, the CDR3 reads TGCGCCAGCAGCCTCGAGGACAGGGGGGCTGAAGCTTTCTTT. Translation gives CASSLEDRGAEAFF.

This clonotype was recorded once. V is TRBV20-1 and J is TRBJ2-7; D call uncertain. In germline, CDR1 is DFQATT, CDR2 SNEGSKA (reference sequence). With 3 bases removed from V and 4 bases from J, the gap between germline ends came to 19 bases. CDR3 length: 15 amino acids. This CDR3 reads CSASRTLGGSYEQYF. The CDR3 bases are TGCAGTGCTAGTAGAACCCTCGGTGGATCTTACGAGCAGTACTTC.

This rearrangement joins TRBV28 to TRBJ1-3; D call uncertain. The germline V gene has CDR1 MDHEN and CDR2 SYDVKM. The CDR3 has 14 amino acids. V was cut by 1 base and J by 8 bases, with 12 bases left in between. The CDR3 spells CASSLFSGWDTIYF. The CDR3 DNA sequence: TGTGCCAGCAGTTTATTTTCCGGGTGGGACACCATATATTTT.

The rearrangement links TRBV2 to TRBJ2-7, with D perhaps TRBD2 (6 bases). CDR1 and CDR2 from the germline V gene are SNHLY and FYNNEI. The V end was cut by 7 bases, the J end by 3 bases, with 13 bases between. CDR3 size: 13 residues. CDR3: CASKGGDNYEQYF. In DNA, the CDR3 is TGTGCCAGCAAAGGCGGGGATAACTACGAGCAGTACTTC.

The rearrangement joins TRBV25-1 to TRBJ1-1; the match to TRBD1 covers 8 bases. Germline trimming cut 4 bases from V and 5 bases from J; bases unmatched to any gene: 9. There are 15 residues in the CDR3. Germline V gives CDR1 MGHDK, CDR2 SYGVNS. CDR3 protein: CASSALETGETEAFF. In DNA, the CDR3 is TGTGCCAGCAGTGCCCTAGAGACAGGGGAGACTGAAGCTTTCTTT.

This chain joins TRBV20-1 and TRBJ2-3; no definite D call. Trimming pared 1 base from V and 2 bases from J, leaving 7 bases between. The CDR3 extends over 13 amino acids. Germline V CDR1 and CDR2: DFQATT, SNEGSKA (reference sequence). CDR3 DNA sequence: TGCAGTGCTAGAGGGCAAATCACAGATACGCAGTATTTT. It yields the protein CSARGQITDTQYF.

The chain joins TRBV20-1 to TRBJ1-2; D remains unclear. V lost 0 bases and J 8 bases, leaving 19 bases between the germline ends. The V gene's germline CDR1 is DFQATT and CDR2 SNEGSKA (reference sequence). The CDR3 consists of 15 residues. This CDR3 reads CSARDREKGSSGYTF. The CDR3 DNA follows: TGCAGTGCTAGAGATAGGGAGAAGGGATCGTCCGGCTACACCTTC.

Only one count was recorded for this clonotype. The J gene is TRBJ1-5, the V gene TRBV7-8; 7 bases agree with TRBD1. J gave up 3 bases and V 7 bases, and 3 bases lay outside the gene matches. Germline V lookup: CDR1 SGHVS, CDR2 FQNEAQ. This CDR3 comprises 13 residues. CDR3 loop: CASKQGFNQPQHF. The CDR3 DNA follows: TGTGCCAGCAAACAGGGGTTCAATCAGCCCCAGCATTTT. Variable domain in full (rest from reference TRBV7-8 and TRBJ1-5): GAGVSQSPRYKVAKRGQDVALRCDPISGHVSLFWYQQALGQGPEFLTYFQNEAQLDKSGLPSDRFFAERPEGSVSTLKIQRTQQEDSAVYLCASKQGFNQPQHFGDGTRLSIL.

The V gene is TRBV24-1, the J gene TRBJ2-1; D call uncertain. CDR1 KGHDR and CDR2 SFDVKD come from the germline V gene. V gave up 7 bases and J gave up 4 bases, with 10 bases separating them. The CDR3 runs to 13 residues. In DNA, the CDR3 is TGTGCCACCAGCGGGCCTGGGTACAATGAGCAGTTCTTC. Translated, it gives CATSGPGYNEQFF.

The rearrangement uses TRBV30 and TRBJ2-7; D gene unclear. Between the trimmed V and J ends, which lost 7 bases and 0 bases, there was a span of 10 bases. Germline assignment: CDR1 GTSNPN and CDR2 SVGIG (reference sequence). The CDR3 extends over 12 amino acids. The CDR3 nucleotides read TGTGCCTTAATCAAGGACTCCTACGAGCAGTACTTC. This sequence encodes CALIKDSYEQYF.

This chain links TRBV27 with TRBJ1-6; D gene ambiguous. In germline, CDR1 is MNHEY, CDR2 SMNVEV (reference sequence). Between the trimmed V and J ends, which lost 3 bases and 8 bases, there was a span of 11 bases. The CDR3 spans 14 residues. The CDR3, as DNA: TGTGCCAGCAGTTTCCTGGACCCGGATTCACCCCTCCACTTT. As protein: CASSFLDPDSPLHF.

The V gene is TRBV29-1, the J gene TRBJ1-1; D is ambiguous. Germline CDR1 reads SQVTM; CDR2 reads ANQGSEA. The CDR3 consists of 10 residues. V lost 3 bases, J lost 11 bases, and 10 bases lay in between. CDR3 DNA: TGCAGCGTTGACTCGGGAAGGGCTTTCTTT. The encoded protein is CSVDSGRAFF.

The rearrangement uses TRBV20-1 and TRBJ1-2; D is unclear. Looked up from germline, CDR1 is DFQATT and CDR2 is SNEGSKA (reference sequence). The CDR3 consists of 14 residues. V lost 5 bases and J lost 0, with 13 bases in between. Written as DNA, the CDR3 is TGCAGTGCTTCACCTGGAGCAGCTAACTATGGCTACACCTTC. Encoded protein: CSASPGAANYGYTF.

The chain couples TRBV24-1 to TRBJ2-3, with 8 bases lining up with TRBD1. The CDR3 contains 16 residues. Trimming at V came to 4 bases and at J to 1 base, leaving 6 bases not matched to a gene. Germline assignment: CDR1 KGHDR and CDR2 SFDVKD. The CDR3 protein is CATSEVQGARTDTQYF. CDR3 coding DNA: TGTGCCACCAGTGAGGTGCAGGGGGCGCGCACAGATACGCAGTATTTT.

Written as DNA, the CDR3 is TGTGCCAGCAGTCCAGACAGAACGGCCTACAATGAGCAGTTCTTC. It is translated as CASSPDRTAYNEQFF. The genes are TRBV6-2 or TRBV6-3 and TRBJ2-1; D is possibly TRBD1 (5 bases). The CDR3 sequence is 15 residues long. V was clipped by 5 bases and J by 2 bases, with 13 bases between them. Germline V gene lookup returns CDR1 MNHEY and CDR2 SVGEGT.